This T cell receptor beta chain was documented in a study of shared clonotypes between healthy human individuals. The sample holds a few counts of this clone. Its specificity is not known. Study conclusions and caveats: Generally, estimated richness proved larger in naive subsets than it did in memory subsets. Sample collection involved blood only; tissue repertoires are likely different.

The healthy adult donors were HIV-negative and reported no recent acute infections or vaccinations. Authors' processing steps: ImmunoSEQ yielded junction-only sequences lacking quality scores, so filtering differed. Produced via immunoSEQ multiplex PCR; TCRdb's table is partial and in-frame only. From that table come the V and J calls and clone size; the DNA was used to work out D and trimming. The sample holds 550,000 to 850,000 clones, approximately 77% seen once. Looked up from germline, CDR1 is LNHDA and CDR2 is SQIVND (reference sequence). V shed 2 bases, J shed 5 bases, and the junction held 9 bases outside the gene matches. This CDR3 region has 17 residues.

Sequencing was done on a sample of memory CD4+ T cells sorted from blood. The subset: CD45RA-negative fraction. The receptor was isolated from a woman in her 30s in good health. V usage is TRBV19 and J usage is TRBJ2-7, with TRBD2 identical over 13 bases. Here the CDR3 DNA reads TGTGCCAGTAGTATAAGGAGGACTAGCGGGAGTCTCGACGAGCAGTACTTC. It specifies CASSIRRTSGSLDEQYF.